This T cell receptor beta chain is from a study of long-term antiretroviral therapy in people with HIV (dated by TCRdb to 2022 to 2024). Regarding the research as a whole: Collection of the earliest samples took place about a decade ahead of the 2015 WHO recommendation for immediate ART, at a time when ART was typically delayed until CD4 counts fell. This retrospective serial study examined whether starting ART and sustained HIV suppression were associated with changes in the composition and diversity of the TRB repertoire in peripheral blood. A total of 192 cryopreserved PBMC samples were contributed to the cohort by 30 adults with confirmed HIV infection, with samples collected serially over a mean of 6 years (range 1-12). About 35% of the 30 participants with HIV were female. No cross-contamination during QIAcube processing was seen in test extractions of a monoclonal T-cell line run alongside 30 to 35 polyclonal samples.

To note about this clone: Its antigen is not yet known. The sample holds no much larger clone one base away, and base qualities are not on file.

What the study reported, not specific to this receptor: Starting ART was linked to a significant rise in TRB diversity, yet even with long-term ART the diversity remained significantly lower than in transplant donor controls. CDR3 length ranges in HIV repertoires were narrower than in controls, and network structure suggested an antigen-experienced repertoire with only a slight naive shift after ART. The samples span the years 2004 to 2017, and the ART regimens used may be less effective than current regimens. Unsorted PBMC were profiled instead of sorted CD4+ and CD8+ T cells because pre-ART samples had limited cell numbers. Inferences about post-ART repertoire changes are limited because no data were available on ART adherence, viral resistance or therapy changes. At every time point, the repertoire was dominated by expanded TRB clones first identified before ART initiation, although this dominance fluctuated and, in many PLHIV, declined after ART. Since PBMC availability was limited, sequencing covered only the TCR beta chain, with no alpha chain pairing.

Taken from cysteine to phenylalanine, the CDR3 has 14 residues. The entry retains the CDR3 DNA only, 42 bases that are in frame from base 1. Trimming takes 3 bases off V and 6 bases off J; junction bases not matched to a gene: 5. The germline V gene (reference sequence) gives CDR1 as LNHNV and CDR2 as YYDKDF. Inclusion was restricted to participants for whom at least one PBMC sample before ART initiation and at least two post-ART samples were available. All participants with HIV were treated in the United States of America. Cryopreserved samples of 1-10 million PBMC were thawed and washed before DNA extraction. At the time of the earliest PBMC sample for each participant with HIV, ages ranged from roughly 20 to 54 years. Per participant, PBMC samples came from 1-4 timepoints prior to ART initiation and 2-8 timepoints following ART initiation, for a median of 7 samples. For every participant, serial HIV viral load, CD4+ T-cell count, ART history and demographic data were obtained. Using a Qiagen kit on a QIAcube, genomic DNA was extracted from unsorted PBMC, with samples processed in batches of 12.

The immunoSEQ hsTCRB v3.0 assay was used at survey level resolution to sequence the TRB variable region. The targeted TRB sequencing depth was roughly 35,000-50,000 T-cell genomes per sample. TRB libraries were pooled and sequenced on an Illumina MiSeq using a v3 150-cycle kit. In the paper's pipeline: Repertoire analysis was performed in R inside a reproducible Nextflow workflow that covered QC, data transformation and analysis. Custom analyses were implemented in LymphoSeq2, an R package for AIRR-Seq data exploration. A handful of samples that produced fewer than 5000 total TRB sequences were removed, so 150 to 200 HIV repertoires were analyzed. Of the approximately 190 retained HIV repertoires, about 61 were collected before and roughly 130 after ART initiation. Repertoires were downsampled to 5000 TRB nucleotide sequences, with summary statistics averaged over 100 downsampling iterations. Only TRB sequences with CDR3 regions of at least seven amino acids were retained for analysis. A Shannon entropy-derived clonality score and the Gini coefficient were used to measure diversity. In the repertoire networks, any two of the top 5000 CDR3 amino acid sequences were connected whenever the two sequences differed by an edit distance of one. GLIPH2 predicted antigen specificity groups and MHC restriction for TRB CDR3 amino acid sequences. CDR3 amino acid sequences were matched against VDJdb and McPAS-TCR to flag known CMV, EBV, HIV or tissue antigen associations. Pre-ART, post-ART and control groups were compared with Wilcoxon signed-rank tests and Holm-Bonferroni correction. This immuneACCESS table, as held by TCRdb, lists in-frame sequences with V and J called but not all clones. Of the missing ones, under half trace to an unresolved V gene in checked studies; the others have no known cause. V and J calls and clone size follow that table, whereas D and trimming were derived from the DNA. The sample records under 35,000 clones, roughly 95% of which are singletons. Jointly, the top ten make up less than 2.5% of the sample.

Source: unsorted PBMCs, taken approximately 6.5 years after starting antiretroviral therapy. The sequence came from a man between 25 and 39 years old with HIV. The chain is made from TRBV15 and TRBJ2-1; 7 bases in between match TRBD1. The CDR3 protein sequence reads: CATSRRTGINEQFF. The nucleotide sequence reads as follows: TGTGCCACCAGCAGGAGGACAGGAATCAATGAGCAGTTCTTC.